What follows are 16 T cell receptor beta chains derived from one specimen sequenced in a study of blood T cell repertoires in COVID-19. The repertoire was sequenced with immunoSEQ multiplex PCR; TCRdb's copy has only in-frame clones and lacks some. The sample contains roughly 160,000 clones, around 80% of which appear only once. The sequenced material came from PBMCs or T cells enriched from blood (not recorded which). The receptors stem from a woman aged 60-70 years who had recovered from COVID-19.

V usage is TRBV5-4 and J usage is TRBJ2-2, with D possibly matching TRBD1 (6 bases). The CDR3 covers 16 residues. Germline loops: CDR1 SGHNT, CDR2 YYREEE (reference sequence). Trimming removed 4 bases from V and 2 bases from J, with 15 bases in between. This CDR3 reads CASSDKTGGNTGELFF. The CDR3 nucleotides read TGTGCCAGCAGCGACAAGACAGGCGGCAACACCGGGGAGCTGTTTTTT.

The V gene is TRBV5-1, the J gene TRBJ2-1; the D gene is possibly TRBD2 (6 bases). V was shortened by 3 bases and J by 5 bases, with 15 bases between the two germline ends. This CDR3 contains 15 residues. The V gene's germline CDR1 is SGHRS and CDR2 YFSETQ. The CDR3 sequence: CASSWTKEGDNEQFF. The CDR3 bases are TGCGCCAGCAGCTGGACGAAGGAGGGAGACAATGAGCAGTTCTTC. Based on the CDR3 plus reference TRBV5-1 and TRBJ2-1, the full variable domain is KAGVTQTPRYLIKTRGQQVTLSCSPISGHRSVSWYQQTPGQGLQFLFEYFSETQRNKGNFPGRFSGRQFSNSRSEMNVSTLELGDSALYLCASSWTKEGDNEQFFGPGTRLTVL.

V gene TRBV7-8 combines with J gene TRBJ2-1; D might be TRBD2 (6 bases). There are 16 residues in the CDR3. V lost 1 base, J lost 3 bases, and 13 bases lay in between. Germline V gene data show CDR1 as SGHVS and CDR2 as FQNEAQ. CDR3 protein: CASSLGTGVVYNEQFF. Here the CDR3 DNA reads TGTGCCAGCAGCTTAGGGACGGGAGTGGTCTACAATGAGCAGTTCTTC.

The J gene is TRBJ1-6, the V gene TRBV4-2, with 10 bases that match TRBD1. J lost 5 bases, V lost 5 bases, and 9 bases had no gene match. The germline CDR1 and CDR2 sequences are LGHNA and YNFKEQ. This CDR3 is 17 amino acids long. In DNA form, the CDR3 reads TGTGCCAGCAGCTCCCGGACAGGGGGTTTCAATAATTCACCCCTCCACTTT. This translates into CASSSRTGGFNNSPLHF.

The CDR3 is CASSLRTGGTGELFF. CDR3 coding DNA: TGTGCCAGCAGTCTCAGAACAGGGGGAACCGGGGAGCTGTTTTTT. This rearrangement joins TRBV28 to TRBJ2-2; 8 nucleotides align to TRBD1. CDR1 is MDHEN and CDR2 is SYDVKM in the germline V gene. The length of the CDR3 is 15 residues. V shed 5 bases, J shed 5 bases, and the junction held 7 bases outside the gene matches.

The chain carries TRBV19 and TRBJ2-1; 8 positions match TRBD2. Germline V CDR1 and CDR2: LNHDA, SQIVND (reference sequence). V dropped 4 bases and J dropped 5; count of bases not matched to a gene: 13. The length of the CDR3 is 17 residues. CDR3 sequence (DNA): TGTGCCAGTAGTACGGGGACCGGGAGGGCCGTGAACAATGAGCAGTTCTTC. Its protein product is CASSTGTGRAVNNEQFF.

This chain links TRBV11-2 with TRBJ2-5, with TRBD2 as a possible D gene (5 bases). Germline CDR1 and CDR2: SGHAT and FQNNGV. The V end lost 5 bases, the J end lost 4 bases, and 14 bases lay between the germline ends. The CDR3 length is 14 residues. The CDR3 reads CASSDAKSGETQYF. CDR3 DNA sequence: TGTGCCAGCAGCGACGCGAAAAGCGGAGAGACCCAGTACTTC.

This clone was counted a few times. The CDR3 reads CASSLSGTGVGGYTF. In DNA form, the CDR3 reads TGTGCCAGCAGTTTATCCGGGACAGGAGTTGGGGGCTACACCTTC. This chain uses TRBV28 with TRBJ1-2, with TRBD1 matching over 8 bases. Germline V CDR1 and CDR2: MDHEN, SYDVKM. V lost 1 base to trimming and J lost 8 bases; unmatched junction nucleotides: 9. CDR3 length equals 15 residues.

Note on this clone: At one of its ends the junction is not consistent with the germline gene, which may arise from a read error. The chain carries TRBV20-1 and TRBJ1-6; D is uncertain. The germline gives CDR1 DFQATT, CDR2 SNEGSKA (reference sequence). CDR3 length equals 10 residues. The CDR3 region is CSALLSGSPF. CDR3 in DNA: TGCAGTGCCCTATTATCCGGGAGCCCCTTT.

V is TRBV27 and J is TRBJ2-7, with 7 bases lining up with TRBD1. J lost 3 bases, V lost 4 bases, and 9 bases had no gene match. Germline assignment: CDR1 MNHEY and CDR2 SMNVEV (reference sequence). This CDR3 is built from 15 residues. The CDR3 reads CASSSRQGARYEQYF. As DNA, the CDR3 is TGTGCCAGCAGTTCCAGACAGGGAGCCCGCTACGAGCAGTACTTC.

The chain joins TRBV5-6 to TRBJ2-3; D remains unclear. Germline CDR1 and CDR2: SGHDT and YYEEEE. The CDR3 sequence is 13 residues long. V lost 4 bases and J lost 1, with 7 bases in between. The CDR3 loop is CASSLRGTDTQYF. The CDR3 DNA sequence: TGTGCCAGCAGCCTACGGGGCACAGATACGCAGTATTTT.

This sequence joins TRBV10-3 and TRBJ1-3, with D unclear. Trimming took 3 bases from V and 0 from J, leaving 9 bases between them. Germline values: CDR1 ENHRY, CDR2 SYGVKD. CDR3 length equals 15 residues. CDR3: CAISDPVRSGNTIYF. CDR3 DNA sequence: TGTGCCATCAGTGACCCAGTTCGCTCTGGAAACACCATATATTTT.

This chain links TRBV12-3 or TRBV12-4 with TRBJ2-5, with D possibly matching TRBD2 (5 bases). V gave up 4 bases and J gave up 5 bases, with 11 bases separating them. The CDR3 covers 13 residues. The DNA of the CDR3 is TGTGCCAGCAGTTACGGGATCCGCGAGACCCAGTACTTC. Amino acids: CASSYGIRETQYF.

The CDR3 sequence: CASSLAPDSGANVLTF. Here the CDR3 DNA reads TGTGCCAGCAGCTTGGCCCCAGACTCTGGGGCCAACGTCCTGACTTTC. This sequence joins TRBV5-5 and TRBJ2-6, with D uncertain. In germline, CDR1 is SGHKS, CDR2 YYEKEE (reference sequence). The V end was cut by 0 bases, the J end by 0 bases, with 7 bases between. The CDR3 spans 16 residues.

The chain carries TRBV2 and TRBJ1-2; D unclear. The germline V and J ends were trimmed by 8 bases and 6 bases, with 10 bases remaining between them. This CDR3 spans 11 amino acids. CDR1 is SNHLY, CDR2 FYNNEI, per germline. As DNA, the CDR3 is TGTGCCAGCGTAGAGGGTAATGGCTACACCTTC. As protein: CASVEGNGYTF.

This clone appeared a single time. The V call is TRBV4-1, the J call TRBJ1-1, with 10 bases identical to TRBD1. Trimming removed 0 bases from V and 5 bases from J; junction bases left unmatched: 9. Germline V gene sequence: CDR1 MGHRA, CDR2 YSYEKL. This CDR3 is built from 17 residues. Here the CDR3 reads CASSQDLTGGGGTEAFF. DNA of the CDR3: TGCGCCAGCAGCCAAGATTTGACAGGGGGCGGTGGGACTGAAGCTTTCTTT.